Following are 32 T cell receptor beta chains from one sample sequenced in a study of T cell repertoires in cytomegalovirus infection. These receptors' antigens are unknown. TCRdb passed the reads through MiXCR, listing each CDR3 protein once. The sample has approximately 89,000 distinct CDR3 sequences, around 32% seen once. This material consisted of CD8+ T cells from cultured PBMCs, taken from culture after CMV antigen stimulation. These receptors were taken from a human donor in good health (CMV status not recorded). Some clones in this sample may be carry-over from other donors' samples.

This clonotype was seen only a few times. This chain links TRBV19 with TRBJ2-7; D assignment may be TRBD1 or TRBD2 (5 bases each). The V and J ends lost 4 bases and 3 bases respectively, with 13 bases between them. In germline, CDR1 is LNHDA, CDR2 SQIVND (reference sequence). CDR3 length: 14 residues. The CDR3 spells CASSTGTGGYEQYF. CDR3 nucleotides: TGTGCCAGTAGTACCGGGACCGGAGGCTACGAGCAGTACTTC.

The chain is built from TRBV4-1 and TRBJ2-7; 9 positions agree with TRBD1. Germline V gene lookup returns CDR1 MGHRA and CDR2 YSYEKL. The CDR3 is made up of 15 amino acids. After removal of 0 bases from V and 3 bases from J, the junction contained 3 bases not matched to a gene. The CDR3 here is CASSQDKDRGYEQYF. The CDR3 DNA sequence: TGCGCCAGCAGCCAAGATAAGGACAGGGGCTACGAGCAGTACTTC.

In its sample, this clonotype was seen many times. The rearrangement links TRBV12-3 or TRBV12-4 to TRBJ1-1; D gene ambiguous. The CDR3 has 12 residues. Trimming cost V 5 bases and J 5 bases, with 9 bases left between them. CDR3: CASSLYLTEAFF. The CDR3 coding sequence is TGTGCCAGCAGTCTTTACCTGACTGAAGCTTTCTTT.

V and J are TRBV7-9 and TRBJ2-2; TRBD1 matches 8 bases. After removal of 3 bases from V and 5 bases from J, the junction contained 5 bases not matched to a gene. Germline CDR1 and CDR2: SEHNR and FQNEAQ (reference sequence). This CDR3 has 15 amino acids. The CDR3 here is CASSFGTGGTGELFF. CDR3 bases: TGTGCCAGCAGCTTCGGGACAGGAGGAACCGGGGAGCTGTTTTTT.

This clonotype was seen a few times. The genes are TRBV20-1 and TRBJ2-7, with TRBD2 as a possible D gene (7 bases). Per the germline V gene, CDR1 is DFQATT and CDR2 is SNEGSKA (reference sequence). CDR3 length equals 15 residues. V lost 0 bases, J lost 1 base, and 13 bases lay in between. This CDR3 is CSARDSRGGSYEQYF. CDR3 bases: TGCAGTGCTAGAGATTCCAGGGGAGGGTCCTACGAGCAGTACTTC.

This chain uses TRBV11-3 with TRBJ1-1; perhaps TRBD1 as D (5 bases). This CDR3 spans 14 amino acids. Germline CDR1 and CDR2: SGHNT and YENEEA. Between the trimmed V and J ends, which lost 5 bases and 3 bases, there was a span of 13 bases. The CDR3 here is CASSAFPGDTEAFF. CDR3 DNA sequence: TGTGCCAGCAGCGCTTTCCCGGGGGACACTGAAGCTTTCTTT. Supplemented by reference TRBV11-3 and TRBJ1-1, the full variable domain reads EAGVVQSPRYKIIEKKQPVAFWCNPISGHNTLYWYLQNLGQGPELLIRYENEEAVDDSQLPKDRFSAERLKGVDSTLKIQPAELGDSAVYLCASSAFPGDTEAFFGQGTRLTVV.

Only one count was recorded for this clonotype. The genes are TRBV6-2 or TRBV6-3 and TRBJ2-7; TRBD1 aligns across 7 bases. CDR1 is MNHEY, CDR2 SVGEGT, per germline. The junction had 11 bases not matched to a gene; V was cut back by 2 bases and J by 7 bases. The CDR3 length is 15 residues. The CDR3 loop is CASSYAGGSAEEQYF. The CDR3 DNA sequence: TGTGCCAGCAGTTACGCAGGGGGAAGTGCGGAAGAGCAGTACTTC.

V and J are TRBV28 and TRBJ2-1; 8 nucleotides agree with TRBD2. Trimming at V came to 1 base and at J to 0 bases, leaving 14 bases not matched to a gene. Germline V gives CDR1 MDHEN, CDR2 SYDVKM. The CDR3 has 20 residues. The CDR3 sequence: CASSLSPLAGGRSSYNEQFF. For the CDR3, the DNA is TGTGCCAGCAGTTTATCCCCTTTGGCGGGGGGCCGGAGCTCCTACAATGAGCAGTTCTTC. The complete variable domain, with remaining parts taken from reference TRBV28 and TRBJ2-1, reads DVKVTQSSRYLVKRTGEKVFLECVQDMDHENMFWYRQDPGLGLRLIYFSYDVKMKEKGDIPEGYSVSREKKERFSLILESASTNQTSMYLCASSLSPLAGGRSSYNEQFFGPGTRLTVL.

In this sample, this clonotype turned up many times. The J gene is TRBJ1-5, the V gene TRBV7-9, with no clear D. The CDR3 spans 13 residues. CDR1 and CDR2 (germline): SEHNR, FQNEAQ (reference sequence). V was shortened by 3 bases and J by 4 bases, with 7 bases between the two germline ends. The CDR3 is CASSLAANQPQHF. The CDR3 DNA follows: TGTGCCAGCAGCTTGGCAGCTAATCAGCCCCAGCATTTT.

This clonotype was counted a few times. The genes are TRBV27 and TRBJ1-5; D unresolved. V was trimmed by 3 bases and J by 4 bases, leaving 10 bases between them. The CDR3 runs to 14 residues. CDR1 is MNHEY and CDR2 is SMNVEV in the germline V gene (reference sequence). The CDR3 is CASSLWTGNQPQHF. CDR3 sequence (DNA): TGTGCCAGCAGTTTGTGGACCGGTAATCAGCCCCAGCATTTT.

This rearrangement joins TRBV27 to TRBJ2-4; 11 nucleotides match TRBD1. Trimming took 6 bases from V and 6 from J; bases not matched to a gene: 7. This CDR3 contains 15 residues. Germline CDR1 reads MNHEY; CDR2 reads SMNVEV (reference sequence). The CDR3 DNA sequence: TGTGCCAGCAGCCCCGGGACAGGGGGGCTAAACATTCAGTACTTC. It specifies CASSPGTGGLNIQYF.

This clonotype occurred a few times. The chain employs TRBV7-9 and TRBJ2-1, with 9 bases fitting TRBD2. Germline V gives CDR1 SEHNR, CDR2 FQNEAQ (reference sequence). V was clipped by 8 bases and J by 6 bases; unmatched bases: 5. The CDR3 length is 13 residues. The CDR3 nucleotides read TGTGCCAGCCAGAGCGGGGGGTTCAATGAGCAGTTCTTC. It translates to CASQSGGFNEQFF.

This clonotype appeared a few times. The chain has TRBV18 and TRBJ1-5; D gene unclear. CDR1 KGHSH and CDR2 LQKENI come from the germline V gene. Trimming stripped 0 bases from V and 5 bases from J, with 8 bases between. This CDR3 region has 14 residues. DNA of the CDR3: TGTGCCAGCTCACCACCCGACACCGATCAGCCCCAGCATTTT. Its translation is CASSPPDTDQPQHF.

The V and J genes are TRBV5-4 and TRBJ1-1; possibly TRBD1 for D (5 bases). V was trimmed by 1 base and J by 3 bases, leaving 16 bases between them. The length of the CDR3 is 16 residues. Looked up from germline, CDR1 is SGHNT and CDR2 is YYREEE (reference sequence). The CDR3 DNA reads TGTGCCAGCAGCTTGCCAGGGAGAAGGTATGACACTGAAGCTTTCTTT. Protein: CASSLPGRRYDTEAFF.

The genes are TRBV7-9 and TRBJ1-1; TRBD1 matches at 9 bases. The V and J ends lost 5 bases and 5 bases, in that order; junction bases with no gene match: 12. Looked up from germline, CDR1 is SEHNR and CDR2 is FQNEAQ (reference sequence). CDR3 size: 16 residues. The CDR3 bases are TGTGCCAGCAGCCCCTATGGGACAGGGAAGGGGACTGAAGCTTTCTTT. This translates into CASSPYGTGKGTEAFF.

Concerning this clonotype itself: An end of the junction does not agree with germline; a read error may underlie this. The CDR3 DNA sequence: TGTGCCAGCAGCGAGGGAACAAACACTGAAGCTTGCTTT. Amino acid sequence: CASSEGTNTEACF. V and J are TRBV7-6 and TRBJ1-1; D remains unclear. The CDR3 contains 13 residues. Germline V CDR1 and CDR2: SGHVS, FNYEAQ. The full variable domain, completed using reference TRBV7-6 and TRBJ1-1, is GAGVSQSPRYKVTKRGQDVALRCDPISGHVSLYWYRQALGQGPEFLTYFNYEAQQDKSGLPNDRFSAERPEGSISTLTIQRTEQRDSAMYRCASSEGTNTEACFGQGTRLTVV.

The CDR3 loop is CASSPELSGQERGSYNSPLHF. The CDR3 DNA follows: TGTGCCAGCAGCCCTGAGTTGTCGGGTCAGGAGCGAGGCTCCTATAATTCACCCCTCCACTTT. V is TRBV7-9 and J is TRBJ1-6, with unresolved D. The V end was cut by 5 bases, the J end by 0 bases, with 26 bases between. The V gene's germline CDR1 is SEHNR and CDR2 FQNEAQ (reference sequence). CDR3 size: 21 residues.

The chain joins TRBV6-5 to TRBJ1-1; TRBD1 might be the D (5 bases). Germline assignment: CDR1 MNHEY and CDR2 SVGAGI. The CDR3 length is 15 residues. Between the trimmed V and J ends, which lost 7 bases and 6 bases, there was a span of 21 bases. CDR3 loop: CASIQPSPGEPEAFF. As DNA, the CDR3 is TGTGCCAGCATTCAACCCTCGCCGGGGGAGCCTGAAGCTTTCTTT.

The chain uses TRBV6-2 or TRBV6-3 and TRBJ1-5; tentative D call: TRBD1 (5 bases). Per the germline V gene, CDR1 is MNHEY and CDR2 is SVGEGT. The CDR3 totals 15 residues. V was trimmed by 6 bases and J by 0 bases, leaving 12 bases between them. In nucleotides, the CDR3 is TGTGCCAGCAGACGGACACTGGATAGCAATCAGCCCCAGCATTTT. Translating it yields CASRRTLDSNQPQHF.

Remarks on this clonotype: This may stem from a read error, because a much larger clone lies one nucleotide away. This chain joins TRBV7-6 and TRBJ2-1; D gene uncertain. CDR1 and CDR2 from the germline V gene are SGHVS and FNYEAQ. Trimming left V 6 bases short and J 6 bases short, with 18 bases between. This CDR3 is built from 15 residues. The CDR3 DNA reads TGTGCCAGCAGTTCTCTCCCCGATAGCCTCAATGAGCAGTTCTTC. As protein: CASSSLPDSLNEQFF. Drawing the rest from reference TRBV7-6 and TRBJ2-1, the complete variable domain is GAGVSQSPRYKVTKRGQDVALRCDPISGHVSLYWYRQALGQGPEFLTYFNYEAQQDKSGLPNDRFSAERPEGSISTLTIQRTEQRDSAMYRCASSSLPDSLNEQFFGPGTRLTVL.

This clonotype was counted at least ten times. The chain has TRBV7-6 and TRBJ2-2; 9 positions match TRBD2. The junction had 10 bases not matched to a gene; V was cut back by 3 bases and J by 5 bases. The CDR3 sequence is 17 residues long. CDR1 is SGHVS, CDR2 FNYEAQ, per germline. The CDR3 spells CASSFASGEHWTGELFF. CDR3 DNA sequence: TGTGCCAGCAGCTTCGCTAGCGGGGAACACTGGACCGGGGAGCTGTTTTTT. Together with reference TRBV7-6 and TRBJ2-2, the CDR3 gives the full variable domain: GAGVSQSPRYKVTKRGQDVALRCDPISGHVSLYWYRQALGQGPEFLTYFNYEAQQDKSGLPNDRFSAERPEGSISTLTIQRTEQRDSAMYRCASSFASGEHWTGELFFGEGSRLTVL.

This clonotype was detected ten times or more. The CDR3 region is CASRSGRTMGEQFF. The DNA of the CDR3 is TGTGCCAGTAGGTCGGGACGGACCATGGGTGAGCAGTTCTTC. The chain couples TRBV19 to TRBJ2-1, with D perhaps being TRBD1 or TRBD2 (5 bases each). The V gene's germline CDR1 is LNHDA and CDR2 SQIVND (reference sequence). The CDR3 is 14 amino acids. V gave up 6 bases and J gave up 9 bases, with 18 bases separating them.

The chain has TRBV7-9 and TRBJ2-3; 15 bases fit TRBD2. Per the germline V gene, CDR1 is SEHNR and CDR2 is FQNEAQ (reference sequence). CDR3 length: 16 amino acids. V shed 5 bases, J shed 2 bases, and the junction held 2 bases outside the gene matches. This chain's CDR3 is CASSGTSGGLTDTQYF. In DNA form, the CDR3 reads TGTGCCAGCAGCGGGACTAGCGGGGGGCTCACAGATACGCAGTATTTT.

This clonotype was seen a few times. This sequence joins TRBV2 and TRBJ1-6; a weak D match, TRBD1 (5 bases). Germline CDR1 reads SNHLY; CDR2 reads FYNNEI. V was pared by 5 bases and J by 6 bases, with 17 bases between. This CDR3 has 16 residues. The CDR3 region has the DNA TGTGCCAGCAGTATTCGGGAACAGGCGGGTAATTCACCCCTCCACTTT. Protein product: CASSIREQAGNSPLHF.

The CDR3 region has the DNA TGTGCCAGCTTCCTCTCACAGGGGCCCCTCGGCTACACCTTC. Its translation is CASFLSQGPLGYTF. This chain links TRBV12-3 or TRBV12-4 with TRBJ1-2; 7 bases align to TRBD1. V lost 8 bases and J lost 8; bases outside the gene matches: 14. The CDR3 length is 14 residues.

This clonotype was observed a handful of times. The genes are TRBV7-8 and TRBJ2-3; TRBD2 aligns across 8 bases. The J segment lost 4 bases and the V segment lost 1 base, leaving 25 bases of the junction unmatched. The V gene's germline CDR1 is SGHVS and CDR2 FQNEAQ. The CDR3 consists of 22 residues. CDR3 loop: CASSLGGWIRGGIPMDPDTQYF. In nucleotides, the CDR3 is TGTGCCAGCAGCTTAGGGGGGTGGATCCGGGGGGGAATCCCCATGGACCCAGATACGCAGTATTTT.

The chain uses TRBV6-5 and TRBJ1-4; the match to TRBD1 covers 8 bases. The germline gives CDR1 MNHEY, CDR2 SVGAGI. V shed 8 bases, J shed 5 bases, and the junction held 10 bases outside the gene matches. The CDR3 length is 15 residues. CDR3 loop: CASCDSGQGNEKLFF. CDR3 nucleotide sequence: TGTGCCAGCTGTGACTCCGGACAGGGCAATGAAAAACTGTTTTTT.

The table lists this clonotype with many counts. J is TRBJ2-5 and V is TRBV10-3; D ambiguous. The CDR3 runs 14 residues. Germline V gives CDR1 ENHRY, CDR2 SYGVKD. Trimming left V 3 bases short and J 2 bases short, with 10 bases between. The CDR3 coding sequence is TGTGCCATCAGTGAAAGGGCTCTACAAGAGACCCAGTACTTC. Translation gives CAISERALQETQYF.

The gene calls are TRBV27 and TRBJ2-5; D is unresolved. Germline V gene lookup returns CDR1 MNHEY and CDR2 SMNVEV (reference sequence). The V end was cut by 6 bases, the J end by 2 bases, with 16 bases between. The CDR3 is 15 residues long. The CDR3 loop reads CASRASGRVQETQYF. The CDR3 DNA follows: TGTGCCAGCAGGGCTAGTGGAAGGGTACAAGAGACCCAGTACTTC.

CDR3 sequence: CASSQFETGGTTIYF. The CDR3 DNA sequence: TGCGCCAGCAGCCAATTTGAGACAGGGGGCACCACCATATATTTT. This chain joins TRBV4-3 and TRBJ1-3; 10 bases line up with TRBD1. V was pared by 2 bases and J by 9 bases, with 7 bases of the junction left unmatched. The CDR3 spans 15 residues. Germline V lookup: CDR1 LGHNA, CDR2 YSLEER.

This clonotype was found many times. The CDR3 nucleotides read TGTGCCAGCAGCTTAGAGGGGGGAGGGACTGAAGCTTTCTTT. Translated, it gives CASSLEGGGTEAFF. This rearrangement joins TRBV13 to TRBJ1-1; maybe TRBD1 (6 bases). This CDR3 has 14 amino acids. The germline V gene encodes CDR1 PRHDT and CDR2 FYEKMQ (reference sequence). The germline V and J ends were trimmed by 1 base and 5 bases, with 11 bases remaining between them.

This clonotype was picked up a small number of times. CDR3 DNA: TGTGCCAGCAGTTACTCGATGGAAATGGTAGATGGCTACACCTTC. Translated: CASSYSMEMVDGYTF. The chain is built from TRBV6-5 and TRBJ1-2; D is undetermined. Trimming left V 0 bases short and J 6 bases short, with 14 bases between. CDR3 length: 15 amino acids. The germline V gene encodes CDR1 MNHEY and CDR2 SVGAGI.